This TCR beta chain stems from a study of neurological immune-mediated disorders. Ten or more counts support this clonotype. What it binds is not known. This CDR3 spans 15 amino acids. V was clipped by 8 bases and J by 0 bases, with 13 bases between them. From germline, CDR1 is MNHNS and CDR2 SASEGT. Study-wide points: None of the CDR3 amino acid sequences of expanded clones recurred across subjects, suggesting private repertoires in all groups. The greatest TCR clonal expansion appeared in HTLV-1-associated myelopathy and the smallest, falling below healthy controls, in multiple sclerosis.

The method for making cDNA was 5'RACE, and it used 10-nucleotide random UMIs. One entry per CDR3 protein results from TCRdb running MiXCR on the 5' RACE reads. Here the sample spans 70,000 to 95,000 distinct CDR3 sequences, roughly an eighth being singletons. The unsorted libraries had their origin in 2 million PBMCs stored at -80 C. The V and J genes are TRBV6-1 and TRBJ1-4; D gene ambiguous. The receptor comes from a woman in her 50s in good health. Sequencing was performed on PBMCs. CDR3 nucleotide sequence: TGTGCCAGCCGTCCGTGGCAAACAACTAATGAAAAACTGTTTTTT. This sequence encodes CASRPWQTTNEKLFF.